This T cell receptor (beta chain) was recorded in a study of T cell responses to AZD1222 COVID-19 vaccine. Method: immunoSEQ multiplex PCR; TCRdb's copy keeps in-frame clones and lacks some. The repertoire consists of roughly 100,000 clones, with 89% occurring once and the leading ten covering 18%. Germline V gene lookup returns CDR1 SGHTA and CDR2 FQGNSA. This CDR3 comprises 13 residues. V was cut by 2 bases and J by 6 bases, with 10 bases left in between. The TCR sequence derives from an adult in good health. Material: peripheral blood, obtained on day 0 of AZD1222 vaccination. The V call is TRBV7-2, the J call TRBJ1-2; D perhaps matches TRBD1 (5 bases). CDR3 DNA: TGTGCCAGCAGCTTACCAGGGTCCCATGGCTACACCTTC. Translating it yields CASSLPGSHGYTF.